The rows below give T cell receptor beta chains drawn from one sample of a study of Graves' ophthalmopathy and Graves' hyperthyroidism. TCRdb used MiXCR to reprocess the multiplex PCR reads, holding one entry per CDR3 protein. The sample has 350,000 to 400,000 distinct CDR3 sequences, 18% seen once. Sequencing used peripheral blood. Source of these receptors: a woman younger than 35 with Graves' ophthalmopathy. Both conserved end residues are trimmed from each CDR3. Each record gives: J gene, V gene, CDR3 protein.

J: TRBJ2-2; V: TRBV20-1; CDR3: SAKVAGNTGELF
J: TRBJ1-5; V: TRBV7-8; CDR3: ASREGSEPQH
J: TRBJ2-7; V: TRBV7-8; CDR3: ASSLAPNFYPLYEQY
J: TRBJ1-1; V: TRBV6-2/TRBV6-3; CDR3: ASSRDYTEAF
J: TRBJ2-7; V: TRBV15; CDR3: ATSRAGSGPTYEQY
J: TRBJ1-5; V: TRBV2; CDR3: ASRVETNQPQH
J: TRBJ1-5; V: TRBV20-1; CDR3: SATDSNQPQH
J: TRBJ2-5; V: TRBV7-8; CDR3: ASSVNGGTQETQY
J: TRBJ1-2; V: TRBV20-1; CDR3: SASAAANYGYT
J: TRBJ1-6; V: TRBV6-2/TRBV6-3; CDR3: ASTNWDSPLH
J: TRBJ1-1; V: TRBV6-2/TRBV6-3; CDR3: ASSPMPYTEAF
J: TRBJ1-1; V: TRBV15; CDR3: ATSRDRREGLTEAF
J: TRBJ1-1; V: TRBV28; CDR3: ASSRYGTEAF
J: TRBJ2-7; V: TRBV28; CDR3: ASTKRTAGSYEQY
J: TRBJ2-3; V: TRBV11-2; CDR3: ASRGLAGLRTDTQY
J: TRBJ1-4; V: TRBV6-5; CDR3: ASSSPQGGWEKLF
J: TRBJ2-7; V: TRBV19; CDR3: ASNIGGSFYEQY